Listed here are 31 T cell receptor beta chains from one sample, sequenced in a study of T cell changes during pregnancy in multiple sclerosis. The method was immunoSEQ multiplex PCR; TCRdb's version includes in-frame clones alone and lacks a portion of them. The sample has about 75,000 clones; around 90% are singletons. Here the sequenced sample was peripheral blood, taken in the first trimester of pregnancy. All receptors come from a female donor in good health, enrolled as a control in a pregnancy study.

Only one count was recorded for this clone. The chain couples TRBV9 to TRBJ1-1, with a tentative D call TRBD1 (6 bases). The CDR3 contains 15 residues. Trimming pared 0 bases from V and 0 bases from J, leaving 9 bases between. CDR1 SGDLS and CDR2 YYNGEE come from the germline V gene. The CDR3 loop reads CASSVGQGMNTEAFF. The CDR3 DNA follows: TGTGCCAGCAGCGTAGGTCAGGGGATGAACACTGAAGCTTTCTTT.

The gene calls are TRBV4-2 and TRBJ2-3; TRBD2 matches 7 bases. Germline assignment: CDR1 LGHNA and CDR2 YNFKEQ. The CDR3 is 16 residues long. The ends lost 0 bases at V and 1 base at J; junction bases unmatched: 4. In nucleotides, the CDR3 is TGTGCCAGCAGCCAAGATTGGGCGGGGGGCACAGATACGCAGTATTTT. Protein sequence: CASSQDWAGGTDTQYF.

The chain recombines TRBV2 with TRBJ2-1; TRBD2 matches at 11 bases. Germline assignment: CDR1 SNHLY and CDR2 FYNNEI. The V segment lost 6 bases and the J segment 1 base; nucleotides outside the gene matches: 5. CDR3 length: 16 residues. The CDR3 spells CASRRGLAGSYNEQFF. The DNA of the CDR3 is TGTGCCAGCAGAAGAGGACTAGCGGGTTCCTACAATGAGCAGTTCTTC.

The rearrangement joins TRBV7-6 to TRBJ1-3; a weak D match, TRBD1 (6 bases). The V end was cut by 8 bases, the J end by 0 bases, with 20 bases between. Germline V gene sequence: CDR1 SGHVS, CDR2 FNYEAQ. The CDR3 totals 17 residues. CDR3 in DNA: TGTGCCAGCCAACGGGACAATCCTACGCGCTCTGGAAACACCATATATTTT. As protein: CASQRDNPTRSGNTIYF.

The chain has TRBV18 and TRBJ1-1; D gene ambiguous. Germline V CDR1 and CDR2: KGHSH, LQKENI. With 2 bases removed from V and 8 bases from J, the gap between germline ends came to 6 bases. The CDR3 has 11 residues. In nucleotides, the CDR3 is TGTGCCAGCTCACCAGCCGAGGAAGCTTTCTTT. As protein: CASSPAEEAFF.

This chain connects TRBV6-5 to TRBJ2-5, with 12 nucleotides matching TRBD1. V lost 3 bases, J lost 7 bases, and 9 bases stayed unmatched. The CDR3 sequence is 16 residues long. Germline V gene data show CDR1 as MNHEY and CDR2 as SVGAGI. The CDR3 is CASSYSGTGGDLTQYF. In nucleotides, the CDR3 is TGTGCCAGCAGTTATTCCGGGACAGGGGGCGATTTGACCCAGTACTTC.

There are a few counts of this clone. CDR3 coding DNA: TGTGCCAGTAGCGGGGGAAGCAATCAGCCCCAGCATTTT. Translating it yields CASSGGSNQPQHF. The J gene is TRBJ1-5, the V gene TRBV19; D perhaps matches TRBD1 (5 bases). Trimming stripped 6 bases from V and 1 base from J, with 7 bases between. Germline CDR1 and CDR2: LNHDA and SQIVND (reference sequence). The CDR3 covers 13 residues.

This chain joins TRBV20-1 and TRBJ2-3; D possibly corresponds to TRBD1 (5 bases). The germline CDR1 and CDR2 sequences are DFQATT and SNEGSKA (reference sequence). V shed 5 bases and J shed 4 bases, with 7 bases lying between them. The CDR3 runs 11 residues. In DNA, the CDR3 is TGCAGTGCTGAGACAGCAGATACGCAGTATTTT. Translating gives CSAETADTQYF.

The rearrangement joins TRBV28 to TRBJ2-1; possible D gene TRBD1, 6 bases. Germline CDR1 MDHEN, CDR2 SYDVKM. With 6 bases removed from V and 3 bases from J, the gap between germline ends came to 15 bases. This CDR3 region has 15 residues. The CDR3 coding sequence is TGTGCCAGCAGCCCCGGGCAGGGGTTCTACAATGAGCAGTTCTTC. Encoded protein: CASSPGQGFYNEQFF.

The chain has TRBV2 and TRBJ2-7; 11 bases line up with TRBD1. The germline V gene encodes CDR1 SNHLY and CDR2 FYNNEI. This CDR3 contains 16 residues. The J segment lost 6 bases and the V segment lost 2 bases, leaving 9 bases of the junction unmatched. Written as DNA, the CDR3 is TGTGCCAGCAGTGAAAAAGGGCGGACAGGGGGCCGCGAGCAGTACTTC. Protein: CASSEKGRTGGREQYF.

The gene calls are TRBV18 and TRBJ1-5; a possible D gene is TRBD1 (6 bases). V lost 3 bases and J 4 bases, leaving 16 bases between the germline ends. The germline V gene encodes CDR1 KGHSH and CDR2 LQKENI. The CDR3 is 16 amino acids. The CDR3 nucleotides read TGTGCCAGCTCACCTATTGCAGGGGTAGGGAATCAGCCCCAGCATTTT. It encodes CASSPIAGVGNQPQHF.

J is TRBJ1-2 and V is TRBV28; 7 nucleotides match TRBD1. Germline CDR1 MDHEN, CDR2 SYDVKM. This CDR3 spans 16 amino acids. J gave up 5 bases and V 4 bases, and 13 bases lay outside the gene matches. The CDR3 DNA is TGTGCCAGCAGTTCAGGGACAGCCCCGAGTAGTTATGGCTACACCTTC. Translating gives CASSSGTAPSSYGYTF.

A single count supports this clone. V is TRBV6-4 and J is TRBJ2-7; 9 bases are shared with TRBD2. There are 15 residues in the CDR3. CDR1 and CDR2 (germline): MRHNA, SNTAGT. V gave up 4 bases and J gave up 5 bases; unmatched junction bases: 9. The CDR3: CASSVEGGGAHEQYF. DNA for the CDR3: TGTGCCAGCAGTGTGGAGGGCGGGGGGGCCCACGAGCAGTACTTC.

This clone was seen more than once but under ten times. The rearrangement links TRBV19 to TRBJ1-6; 8 nucleotides align to TRBD1. CDR3 size: 15 residues. Trimming at V came to 3 bases and at J to 9 bases, leaving 7 bases not matched to a gene. Germline V gene sequence: CDR1 LNHDA, CDR2 SQIVND (reference sequence). CDR3 DNA: TGTGCCAGTAGTATTGGGGACAGGCGTGGTTCACCCCTCCACTTT. Its translation is CASSIGDRRGSPLHF.

The gene calls are TRBV29-1 and TRBJ2-2, with D maybe TRBD1 (6 bases). V lost 7 bases to trimming and J lost 6 bases, with 15 bases between them. There are 13 residues in the CDR3. CDR1 is SQVTM and CDR2 is ANQGSEA in the germline V gene. CDR3 coding DNA: TGCAGCGCTGATGTTGGGGGCGCCGGGGAGCTGTTTTTT. Its translation: CSADVGGAGELFF.

The chain joins TRBV11-2 to TRBJ2-2; TRBD1 is a possible D gene (6 bases). V was clipped by 5 bases and J by 13 bases, with 23 bases between them. Germline-derived CDR1 and CDR2 are SGHAT and FQNNGV. The CDR3 contains 15 residues. CDR3 residues: CASSTTGADAVALFF. The CDR3 nucleotides are TGTGCCAGCAGCACGACAGGTGCGGACGCGGTTGCGCTGTTTTTT.

This sequence joins TRBV7-2 and TRBJ2-7; maybe TRBD2 (5 bases). Germline CDR1 SGHTA, CDR2 FQGNSA. The CDR3 covers 11 residues. V was pared by 7 bases and J by 3 bases, with 7 bases between. The CDR3 DNA is TGTGCCAGCACCGGGGACTACGAGCAGTACTTC. Translated, it gives CASTGDYEQYF.

The chain recombines TRBV5-1 with TRBJ1-1; 9 bases align to TRBD1. The CDR3 sequence is 14 residues long. Germline V CDR1 and CDR2: SGHRS, YFSETQ. With 1 base clipped from V and 5 bases from J, the junction kept 3 bases outside the gene matches. CDR3 amino acids: CASSLTGGRTEAFF. CDR3 coding DNA: TGCGCCAGCAGCTTGACAGGGGGCCGGACTGAAGCTTTCTTT.

This clone has only a few counts. The chain has TRBV27 and TRBJ2-5; D may be TRBD1 (6 bases). Germline loops: CDR1 MNHEY, CDR2 SMNVEV (reference sequence). With 2 bases removed from V and 5 bases from J, the gap between germline ends came to 9 bases. The CDR3 extends over 13 amino acids. The CDR3 nucleotides read TGTGCCAGCAGTTTAACAAGGGGGGAGACCCAGTACTTC. This translates into CASSLTRGETQYF.

Only a few counts were recorded for this clone. V usage is TRBV20-1 and J usage is TRBJ1-1, with a tentative D call TRBD1 (5 bases). Germline V gives CDR1 DFQATT, CDR2 SNEGSKA (reference sequence). This CDR3 region has 10 residues. V lost 5 bases and J lost 11, with 12 bases in between. This CDR3 is CSAETDWAFF. The CDR3 region has the DNA TGCAGTGCTGAGACAGATTGGGCTTTCTTT.

The chain employs TRBV6-4 and TRBJ2-1; the D is unclear. The CDR3 totals 11 residues. V was clipped by 6 bases and J by 9 bases, with 9 bases between them. Germline V gene lookup returns CDR1 MRHNA and CDR2 SNTAGT. CDR3: CASSAISEQFF. The CDR3 nucleotides are TGTGCCAGCAGCGCTATATCTGAGCAGTTCTTC.

The rearrangement uses TRBV13 and TRBJ1-2; 10 positions match TRBD1. This CDR3 is built from 14 residues. Germline assignment: CDR1 PRHDT and CDR2 FYEKMQ (reference sequence). J gave up 3 bases and V 3 bases, and 1 base lay outside the gene matches. In nucleotides, the CDR3 is TGTGCCAGCAGCTTGGGGACAGGGGACTATGGCTACACCTTC. Translated, it gives CASSLGTGDYGYTF.

CDR3 bases: TGTGCCAGCAGCCCCCCGGGACTTTCTATCCCTGGGGCCAACGTCCTGACTTTC. Encoded protein: CASSPPGLSIPGANVLTF. This chain links TRBV7-2 with TRBJ2-6; possible D gene TRBD2, 6 bases. Germline CDR1 is SGHTA and CDR2 is FQGNSA. Trimming removed 5 bases from V and 2 bases from J, with 19 bases in between. The CDR3 covers 18 residues.

The V gene is TRBV29-1, the J gene TRBJ2-1; D unresolved. The CDR3 has 13 amino acids. The V gene lost 6 bases and the J gene lost 4 bases, with 13 bases spanning the gap. From germline, CDR1 is SQVTM and CDR2 ANQGSEA. DNA of the CDR3: TGCAGCGTCGCTACCCCCATTTACAATGAGCAGTTCTTC. Translation gives CSVATPIYNEQFF.

The V call is TRBV6-5, the J call TRBJ1-1; 7 nucleotides match TRBD1. V shed 6 bases and J 0 bases; nucleotides not matched to a gene: 7. The CDR3 contains 15 residues. Germline CDR1 reads MNHEY; CDR2 reads SVGAGI. The CDR3 nucleotides read TGTGCCAGCAGAGGACAGGCATCAATGAACACTGAAGCTTTCTTT. Its translation: CASRGQASMNTEAFF.

The V call is TRBV4-2, the J call TRBJ1-2, with 8 bases that match TRBD1. Germline V gene lookup returns CDR1 LGHNA and CDR2 YNFKEQ. With 1 base clipped from V and 4 bases from J, the junction kept 11 bases outside the gene matches. This CDR3 has 17 residues. The CDR3: CASSQADQGARGYGYTF. The CDR3 region has the DNA TGTGCCAGCAGCCAAGCTGATCAGGGGGCAAGGGGCTATGGCTACACCTTC.

The rearrangement links TRBV15 to TRBJ2-3, with 8 bases matching TRBD2. The V segment lost 1 base and the J segment 4 bases; nucleotides outside the gene matches: 7. CDR3 size: 16 residues. CDR1 is LNHNV, CDR2 YYDKDF, per germline (reference sequence). DNA for the CDR3: TGTGCCACCAGCAGAGGCGGCGGGAGGATAGCAGATACGCAGTATTTT. It yields the protein CATSRGGGRIADTQYF.

This clone was seen only a few times. The V and J genes are TRBV27 and TRBJ1-4; D unresolved. Germline-derived CDR1 and CDR2 are MNHEY and SMNVEV (reference sequence). This CDR3 region has 17 residues. V lost 6 bases and J 0 bases, leaving 17 bases between the germline ends. The CDR3 coding sequence is TGTGCCAGCAGCGACGGACTTCCCCAAGCAACTAATGAAAAACTGTTTTTT. It is translated as CASSDGLPQATNEKLFF.

The rearrangement uses TRBV7-2 and TRBJ2-1, with 9 bases identical to TRBD1. The CDR3 consists of 16 residues. The J segment lost 7 bases and the V segment lost 4 bases, leaving 11 bases of the junction unmatched. CDR1 and CDR2 (germline): SGHTA, FQGNSA. As DNA, the CDR3 is TGTGCCAGCAGCTCACGAGCCGGGACAGGGAAGAATGAGCAGTTCTTC. Translation gives CASSSRAGTGKNEQFF.

The chain joins TRBV9 to TRBJ2-5; D is possibly TRBD1 (6 bases). The CDR3 spans 13 residues. Trimming cost V 6 bases and J 5 bases, with 14 bases left between them. Per germline, CDR1 SGDLS and CDR2 YYNGEE. The CDR3 DNA reads TGTGCCAGCAACCTGGACAGTTCGGAGACCCAGTACTTC. Encoded protein: CASNLDSSETQYF.

The J gene is TRBJ2-7, the V gene TRBV19, with 8 bases lining up with TRBD1. Germline CDR1 LNHDA, CDR2 SQIVND (reference sequence). This CDR3 has 14 residues. V lost 4 bases and J lost 2; bases outside the gene matches: 4. The CDR3 DNA follows: TGTGCCAGTAGTAGCCGGGACAGGACCTACGAGCAGTACTTC. It is translated as CASSSRDRTYEQYF.